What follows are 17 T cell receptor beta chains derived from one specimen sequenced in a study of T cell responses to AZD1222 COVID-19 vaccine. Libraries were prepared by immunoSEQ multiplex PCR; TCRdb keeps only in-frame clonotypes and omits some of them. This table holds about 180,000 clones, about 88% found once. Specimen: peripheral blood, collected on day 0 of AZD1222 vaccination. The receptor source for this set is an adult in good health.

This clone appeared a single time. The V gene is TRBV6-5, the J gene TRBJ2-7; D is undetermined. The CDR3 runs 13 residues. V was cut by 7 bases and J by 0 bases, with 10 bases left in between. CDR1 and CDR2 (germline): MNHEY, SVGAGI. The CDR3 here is CASTRPDSYEQYF. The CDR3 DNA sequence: TGTGCCAGCACCAGACCGGACTCCTACGAGCAGTACTTC.

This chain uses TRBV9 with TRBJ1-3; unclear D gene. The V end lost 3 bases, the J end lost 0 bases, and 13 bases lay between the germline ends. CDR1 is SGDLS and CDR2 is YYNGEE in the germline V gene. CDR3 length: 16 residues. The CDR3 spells CASSEDLLFSGNTIYF. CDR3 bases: TGTGCCAGCAGCGAGGACCTTCTGTTCTCTGGAAACACCATATATTTT.

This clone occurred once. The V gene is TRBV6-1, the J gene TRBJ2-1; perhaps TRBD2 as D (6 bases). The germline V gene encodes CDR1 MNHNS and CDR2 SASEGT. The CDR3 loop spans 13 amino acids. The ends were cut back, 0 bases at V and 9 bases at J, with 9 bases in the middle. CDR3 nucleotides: TGTGCCAGCAGTGAAGCGCGGAGGGGTGAGCAGTTCTTC. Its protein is CASSEARRGEQFF.

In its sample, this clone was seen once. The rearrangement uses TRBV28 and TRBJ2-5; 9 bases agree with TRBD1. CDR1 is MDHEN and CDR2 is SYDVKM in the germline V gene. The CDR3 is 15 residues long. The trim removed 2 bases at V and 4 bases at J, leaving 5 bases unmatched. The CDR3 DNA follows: TGTGCCAGCAGTTTAAGGACAGGGGCGGGAGAGACCCAGTACTTC. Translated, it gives CASSLRTGAGETQYF.

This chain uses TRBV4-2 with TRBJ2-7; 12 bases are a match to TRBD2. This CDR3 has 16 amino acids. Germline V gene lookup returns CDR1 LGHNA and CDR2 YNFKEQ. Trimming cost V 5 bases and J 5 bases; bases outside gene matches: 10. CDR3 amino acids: CASSDSTSGSTHEQYF. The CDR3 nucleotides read TGTGCCAGCAGCGATTCGACTAGCGGGAGCACCCACGAGCAGTACTTC.

CDR3 nucleotides: TGTGCCAGCAGCCCCGGAGTAGCGAAAAGCTCCTACGAGCAGTACTTC. Translating it yields CASSPGVAKSSYEQYF. The chain couples TRBV5-5 to TRBJ2-7, with D possibly TRBD2 on 5 matching bases. Germline CDR1 reads SGHKS; CDR2 reads YYEKEE (reference sequence). The CDR3 is made up of 16 amino acids. V lost 4 bases, J lost 0 bases, and 17 bases lay in between. Together with reference TRBV5-5 and TRBJ2-7, the CDR3 gives the full variable domain: DAGVTQSPTHLIKTRGQQVTLRCSPISGHKSVSWYQQVLGQGPQFIFQYYEKEERGRGNFPDRFSARQFPNYSSELNVNALLLGDSALYLCASSPGVAKSSYEQYFGPGTRLTVT.

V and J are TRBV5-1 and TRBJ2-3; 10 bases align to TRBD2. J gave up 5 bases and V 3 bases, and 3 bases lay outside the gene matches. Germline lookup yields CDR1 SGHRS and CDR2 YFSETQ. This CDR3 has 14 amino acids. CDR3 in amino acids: CASSSGTSVDTQYF. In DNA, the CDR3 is TGCGCCAGCAGCTCCGGGACTAGCGTAGATACGCAGTATTTT.

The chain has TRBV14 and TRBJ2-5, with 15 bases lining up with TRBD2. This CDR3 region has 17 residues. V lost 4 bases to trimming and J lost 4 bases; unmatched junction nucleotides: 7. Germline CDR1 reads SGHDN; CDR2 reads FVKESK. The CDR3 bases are TGTGCCAGCAGCCCCGAAACGGGACTAGCGGGGGGAGAGACCCAGTACTTC. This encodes CASSPETGLAGGETQYF.

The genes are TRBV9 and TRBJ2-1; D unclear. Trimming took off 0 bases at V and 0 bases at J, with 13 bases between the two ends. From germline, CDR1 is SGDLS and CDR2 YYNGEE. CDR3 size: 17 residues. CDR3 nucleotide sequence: TGTGCCAGCAGCGTAGAACCCACCCCGAGCTCCTACAATGAGCAGTTCTTC. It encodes CASSVEPTPSSYNEQFF. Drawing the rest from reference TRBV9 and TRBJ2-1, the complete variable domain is DSGVTQTPKHLITATGQRVTLRCSPRSGDLSVYWYQQSLDQGLQFLIQYYNGEERAKGNILERFSAQQFPDLHSELNLSSLELGDSALYFCASSVEPTPSSYNEQFFGPGTRLTVL.

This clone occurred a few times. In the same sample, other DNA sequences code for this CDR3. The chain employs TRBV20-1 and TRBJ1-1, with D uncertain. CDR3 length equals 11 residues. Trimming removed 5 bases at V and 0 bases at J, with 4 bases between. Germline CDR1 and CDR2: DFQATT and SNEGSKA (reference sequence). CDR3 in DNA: TGCAGTGCTCGAATGAACACTGAAGCTTTCTTT. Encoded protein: CSARMNTEAFF.

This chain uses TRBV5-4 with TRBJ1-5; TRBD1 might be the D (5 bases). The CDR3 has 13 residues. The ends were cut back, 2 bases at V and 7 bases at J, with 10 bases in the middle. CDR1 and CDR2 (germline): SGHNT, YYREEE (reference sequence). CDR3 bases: TGTGCCAGCAGCTTCGACAGATACCAGCCCCAGCATTTT. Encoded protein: CASSFDRYQPQHF.

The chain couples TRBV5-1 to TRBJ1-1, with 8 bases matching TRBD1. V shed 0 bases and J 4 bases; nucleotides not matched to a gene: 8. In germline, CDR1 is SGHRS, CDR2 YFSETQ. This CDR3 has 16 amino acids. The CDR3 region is CASSLGGQGGSTEAFF. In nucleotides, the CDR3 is TGCGCCAGCAGCTTGGGCGGACAGGGTGGAAGCACTGAAGCTTTCTTT. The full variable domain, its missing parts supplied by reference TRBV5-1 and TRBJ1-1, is KAGVTQTPRYLIKTRGQQVTLSCSPISGHRSVSWYQQTPGQGLQFLFEYFSETQRNKGNFPGRFSGRQFSNSRSEMNVSTLELGDSALYLCASSLGGQGGSTEAFFGQGTRLTVV.

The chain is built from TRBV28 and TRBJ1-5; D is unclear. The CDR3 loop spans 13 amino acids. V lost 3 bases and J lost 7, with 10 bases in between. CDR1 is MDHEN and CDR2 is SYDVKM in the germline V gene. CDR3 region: CASSFLGLQPQHF. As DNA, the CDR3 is TGTGCCAGCAGTTTCTTGGGTCTCCAGCCCCAGCATTTT.

This CDR3 reads CASSLWASGADTQYF. CDR3 DNA: TGTGCCAGCAGCTTGTGGGCTAGCGGTGCAGATACGCAGTATTTT. This chain connects TRBV5-4 to TRBJ2-3; TRBD2 agrees at 7 bases. Germline-derived CDR1 and CDR2 are SGHNT and YYREEE (reference sequence). Germline trimming cut 1 base from V and 4 bases from J; bases unmatched to any gene: 6. The CDR3 has 15 amino acids.

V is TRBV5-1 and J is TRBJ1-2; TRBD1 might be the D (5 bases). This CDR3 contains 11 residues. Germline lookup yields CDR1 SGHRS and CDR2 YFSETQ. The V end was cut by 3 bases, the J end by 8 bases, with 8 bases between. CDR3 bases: TGCGCCAGCAGCTCGGGGCCAGGCTACACCTTC. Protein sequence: CASSSGPGYTF.

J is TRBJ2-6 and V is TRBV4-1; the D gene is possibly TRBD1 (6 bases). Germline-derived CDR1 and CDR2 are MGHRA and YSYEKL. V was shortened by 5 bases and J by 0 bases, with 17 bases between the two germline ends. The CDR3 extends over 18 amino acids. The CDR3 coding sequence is TGCGCCAGCAGCTCACAACCGGACAGAAGCTCTGGGGCCAACGTCCTGACTTTC. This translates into CASSSQPDRSSGANVLTF.

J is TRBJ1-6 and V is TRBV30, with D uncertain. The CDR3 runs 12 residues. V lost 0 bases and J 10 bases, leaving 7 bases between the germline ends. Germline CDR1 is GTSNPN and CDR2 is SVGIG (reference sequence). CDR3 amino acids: CAWSVGRSPLHF. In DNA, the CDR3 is TGTGCCTGGAGTGTCGGGAGATCACCCCTCCACTTT.